The 30 T cell receptor beta chains listed next were all sequenced from one sample in a study of graft-versus-host responses after intestinal transplantation. Graft specimens yielded both intraepithelial and lamina propria lymphocytes. Profiled with immunoSEQ multiplex PCR; TCRdb holds only in-frame clones, not every one. The top ten hold about 3.5% of the sample, which has 15,000 or so clones, roughly 81% seen once. Source: ileum tissue, taken 14 days after transplant. Every receptor here comes from a human patient who received an intestinal transplant, so some T cells may come from the graft donor.

In this sample, this clone turned up once. This chain uses TRBV6-5 with TRBJ1-2; the D is unclear. Germline V gives CDR1 MNHEY, CDR2 SVGAGI. The CDR3 covers 15 residues. Deletions cut 5 bases from V and 8 bases from J, with 21 bases between. CDR3 sequence reads: CASSGGGPSLLGYTF. For the CDR3, the DNA is TGTGCCAGCAGTGGAGGAGGGCCCTCCCTGCTGGGCTACACCTTC.

The chain employs TRBV2 and TRBJ2-1; possible D gene TRBD1, 5 bases. The CDR3 is 16 amino acids. Germline CDR1 reads SNHLY; CDR2 reads FYNNEI. The V gene lost 0 bases and the J gene lost 4 bases, with 13 bases spanning the gap. DNA of the CDR3: TGTGCCAGCAGTGAAGCCTTGGGGCAGATATACAATGAGCAGTTCTTC. Its protein product is CASSEALGQIYNEQFF.

The rearrangement uses TRBV9 and TRBJ2-3, with D unclear. The germline V gene has CDR1 SGDLS and CDR2 YYNGEE. CDR3 length equals 11 residues. Between the trimmed V and J ends, which lost 0 bases and 11 bases, there was a span of 7 bases. CDR3 coding DNA: TGTGCCAGCAGCGTAGATGGTAAGCAGTATTTT. This sequence encodes CASSVDGKQYF.

V and J are TRBV6-5 and TRBJ1-2, with D hard to call. This CDR3 has 12 residues. Germline V CDR1 and CDR2: MNHEY, SVGAGI. V gave up 6 bases and J gave up 4 bases, with 9 bases separating them. CDR3 sequence (DNA): TGTGCCAGCAGGACAACACCCTATGGCTACACCTTC. It yields the protein CASRTTPYGYTF.

The V and J genes are TRBV19 and TRBJ1-5; maybe TRBD1 (5 bases). Germline lookup yields CDR1 LNHDA and CDR2 SQIVND (reference sequence). The CDR3 is 13 amino acids. Trimming cost V 6 bases and J 4 bases, with 10 bases left between them. The CDR3 DNA reads as TGTGCCAGTAGAGGGACCCAAAATCAGCCCCAGCATTTT. Protein sequence: CASRGTQNQPQHF.

V and J are TRBV30 and TRBJ1-1, with TRBD1 matching over 9 bases. The CDR3 loop spans 12 amino acids. Germline V gene sequence: CDR1 GTSNPN, CDR2 SVGIG (reference sequence). DNA of the CDR3: TGTGCAACCGGGACAGGGATCACTGAAGCTTTCTTT. Protein: CATGTGITEAFF.

This chain uses TRBV28 with TRBJ2-3; TRBD2 aligns across 11 bases. V lost 7 bases and J lost 4; bases outside the gene matches: 4. The V gene's germline CDR1 is MDHEN and CDR2 SYDVKM. The CDR3 spans 14 residues. The CDR3 nucleotides read TGTGCCAGCACCATACTAGCGGGAGCAGATACGCAGTATTTT. Translated: CASTILAGADTQYF. The whole variable domain, remainder taken from reference TRBV28 and TRBJ2-3, is DVKVTQSSRYLVKRTGEKVFLECVQDMDHENMFWYRQDPGLGLRLIYFSYDVKMKEKGDIPEGYSVSREKKERFSLILESASTNQTSMYLCASTILAGADTQYFGPGTRLTVL.

This clone was counted between two and nine times. V gene TRBV5-6 combines with J gene TRBJ1-6, with a tentative D call TRBD1 (5 bases). CDR3 length: 15 residues. Trimming cost V 4 bases and J 10 bases, with 18 bases left between them. Germline values: CDR1 SGHDT, CDR2 YYEEEE. Written as DNA, the CDR3 is TGTGCCAGCAGCCCTCGCAGGGTGCTGCGATCACCCCTCCACTTT. Its protein is CASSPRRVLRSPLHF.

This clone is judged medium-sized (0.01 to 0.1%). The chain joins TRBV5-1 to TRBJ2-5; D gene unclear. Germline V gene data show CDR1 as SGHRS and CDR2 as YFSETQ. V dropped 4 bases and J dropped 1 base, with 8 bases sitting between them. CDR3 length: 13 amino acids. As DNA, the CDR3 is TGCGCCAGCAGCAGGAACCTCCAAGAGACCCAGTACTTC. This encodes CASSRNLQETQYF.

The chain recombines TRBV13 with TRBJ2-1, with TRBD2 matching over 12 bases. CDR1 is PRHDT, CDR2 FYEKMQ, per germline (reference sequence). Trimming cost V 5 bases and J 0 bases; bases outside gene matches: 11. This CDR3 contains 19 residues. In DNA form, the CDR3 reads TGTGCCAGCAGCCCTGAGGGACTAGCGGGCACTAGCTCCTACAATGAGCAGTTCTTC. Residues: CASSPEGLAGTSSYNEQFF.

The chain combines TRBV4-1 with TRBJ2-5; 11 bases match TRBD2. The J call may be incorrect, as the DNA end agrees better with TRBJ2-7. Germline V gene sequence: CDR1 MGHRA, CDR2 YSYEKL. CDR3 length: 16 residues. CDR3 nucleotide sequence: TGCGCCAGCAGCCTAGCGACTAGCGGGACATCCTACGAGCAGTACTTC. It encodes CASSLATSGTSYEQYF.

As concerns this clone: This sample also contains other DNA sequences that code for the same CDR3. This rearrangement joins TRBV11-2 to TRBJ2-7; 7 bases map to TRBD1. Germline V gene lookup returns CDR1 SGHAT and CDR2 FQNNGV. Trimming at V came to 5 bases and at J to 6 bases, leaving 7 bases not matched to a gene. The CDR3 is 13 residues long. CDR3 sequence reads: CASSRTTGAEQYF. The CDR3 DNA sequence: TGTGCCAGCAGCCGTACAACAGGGGCCGAGCAGTACTTC.

This clone was picked up a small number of times. The V call is TRBV27, the J call TRBJ2-7; no clear D. CDR1 and CDR2 (germline): MNHEY, SMNVEV (reference sequence). With 5 bases removed from V and 4 bases from J, the gap between germline ends came to 9 bases. The CDR3 has 12 amino acids. CDR3 sequence reads: CASSPYGYEQYF. In DNA form, the CDR3 reads TGTGCCAGCAGTCCGTATGGGTACGAGCAGTACTTC.

This chain connects TRBV15 to TRBJ2-1, with 11 positions matching TRBD2. The length of the CDR3 is 14 residues. The V and J ends lost 7 bases and 4 bases, in that order; junction bases with no gene match: 3. The germline V gene encodes CDR1 LNHNV and CDR2 YYDKDF (reference sequence). This CDR3 reads CATTLAGGYNEQFF. The CDR3 bases are TGTGCCACCACTCTAGCGGGGGGTTACAATGAGCAGTTCTTC.

The CDR3 reads CASSLGPGLRYNEQFF. CDR3 in DNA: TGTGCCAGCAGTTTGGGTCCGGGTTTGAGATACAATGAGCAGTTCTTC. The chain recombines TRBV6-5 with TRBJ2-1; no firm D call. This CDR3 has 16 amino acids. Germline-derived CDR1 and CDR2 are MNHEY and SVGAGI. With 4 bases removed from V and 4 bases from J, the gap between germline ends came to 17 bases.

Only a few counts were recorded for this clone. The CDR3 nucleotides read TGTGCCAGCAGTTACAGGGGAGGGGAGCTGTTTTTT. Translation gives CASSYRGGELFF. This chain joins TRBV13 and TRBJ2-2; 7 nucleotides match TRBD1. Germline V lookup: CDR1 PRHDT, CDR2 FYEKMQ (reference sequence). Trimming removed 6 bases from V and 8 bases from J; junction bases left unmatched: 3. The CDR3 sequence is 12 residues long.

In nucleotides, the CDR3 is TGTGCCAGCAGCCCGACGTCGTATACGCAGTATTTT. Translated: CASSPTSYTQYF. The rearrangement joins TRBV11-2 to TRBJ2-3; D gene ambiguous. There are 12 residues in the CDR3. The germline V gene has CDR1 SGHAT and CDR2 FQNNGV. V was clipped by 5 bases and J by 7 bases, with 10 bases between them.

The gene calls are TRBV5-1 and TRBJ1-2; 8 nucleotides align to TRBD1. The CDR3 covers 15 residues. Germline CDR1 and CDR2: SGHRS and YFSETQ. V shed 4 bases and J 7 bases; nucleotides not matched to a gene: 12. The CDR3 loop reads CASSPLSGQGLGYTF. Here the CDR3 DNA reads TGCGCCAGCAGCCCTCTATCCGGACAGGGCCTTGGCTACACCTTC.

V and J are TRBV28 and TRBJ1-3; D may be TRBD1 (6 bases). Germline CDR1 and CDR2: MDHEN and SYDVKM. Trimming left V 2 bases short and J 3 bases short, with 11 bases between. The CDR3 is 15 amino acids. CDR3 sequence (DNA): TGTGCCAGCAGTTTAATCCCCAGGGGTGGAAACACCATATATTTT. Its protein product is CASSLIPRGGNTIYF.

The chain uses TRBV5-6 and TRBJ1-1, with TRBD1 identical over 9 bases. The CDR3 covers 15 residues. The J segment lost 4 bases and the V segment lost 0 bases, leaving 4 bases of the junction unmatched. Germline values: CDR1 SGHDT, CDR2 YYEEEE. CDR3: CASSLGLTGGTEAFF. CDR3 DNA: TGTGCCAGCAGCTTGGGATTGACAGGGGGCACTGAAGCTTTCTTT. The full variable domain, in which reference TRBV5-6 and TRBJ1-1 provide the parts outside the CDR3, is DAGVTQSPTHLIKTRGQQVTLRCSPKSGHDTVSWYQQALGQGPQFIFQYYEEEERQRGNFPDRFSGHQFPNYSSELNVNALLLGDSALYLCASSLGLTGGTEAFFGQGTRLTVV.

In this sample, this clone turned up a few times. The chain carries TRBV9 and TRBJ1-5; D gene ambiguous. V was clipped by 0 bases and J by 7 bases, with 8 bases between them. The germline CDR1 and CDR2 sequences are SGDLS and YYNGEE. This CDR3 has 13 residues. The CDR3 nucleotides are TGTGCCAGCAGCGTAGGGATCGGGCAGCCCCAGCATTTT. It yields the protein CASSVGIGQPQHF.

V gene TRBV7-9 combines with J gene TRBJ2-3; D unclear. The V gene's germline CDR1 is SEHNR and CDR2 FQNEAQ (reference sequence). The CDR3 is 12 residues long. Trimming shortened V by 3 bases and J by 5 bases, and 6 bases separated the two germline ends. The CDR3: CASSFGGDTQYF. CDR3 DNA: TGTGCCAGCAGCTTCGGTGGAGATACGCAGTATTTT. Complete variable domain (other parts from reference TRBV7-9 and TRBJ2-3): DTGVSQNPRHKITKRGQNVTFRCDPISEHNRLYWYRQTLGQGPEFLTYFQNEAQLEKSRLLSDRFSAERPKGSFSTLEIQRTEQGDSAMYLCASSFGGDTQYFGPGTRLTVL.

The rearrangement joins TRBV5-1 to TRBJ2-7; maybe TRBD1 (6 bases). Germline V lookup: CDR1 SGHRS, CDR2 YFSETQ. V gave up 4 bases and J gave up 2 bases, with 13 bases separating them. This CDR3 contains 14 residues. CDR3 DNA: TGCGCCAGCAGCCCCGGGGACAAAACCTACGAGCAGTACTTC. Protein sequence: CASSPGDKTYEQYF.

The chain couples TRBV6-6 to TRBJ1-5, with 7 bases fitting TRBD1. The CDR3 is 14 amino acids. Germline CDR1 reads MNHNY; CDR2 reads SVGAGI (reference sequence). Trimming took 5 bases from V and 5 from J; bases not matched to a gene: 6. The CDR3 DNA reads as TGTGCCAGCAGTATACAGGGGCTGCATCAGCCCCAGCATTTT. Translating it yields CASSIQGLHQPQHF.

This clone appeared a single time. The chain has TRBV11-3 and TRBJ1-1; the match to TRBD1 covers 7 bases. Germline CDR1 SGHNT, CDR2 YENEEA. The J segment lost 0 bases and the V segment lost 7 bases, leaving 8 bases of the junction unmatched. The CDR3 extends over 15 amino acids. The CDR3 region has the DNA TGTGCCAGCACGCCTCCGGGACAGATGAACACTGAAGCTTTCTTT. Protein product: CASTPPGQMNTEAFF.

This clone was seen a few times. The chain combines TRBV27 with TRBJ1-2; D is unclear. Per the germline V gene, CDR1 is MNHEY and CDR2 is SMNVEV (reference sequence). This CDR3 spans 13 amino acids. V gave up 3 bases and J gave up 7 bases, with 12 bases separating them. As DNA, the CDR3 is TGTGCCAGCAGTTTTTATGGGAGCTTTGGCTACACCTTC. Its translation: CASSFYGSFGYTF.

The V call is TRBV14, the J call TRBJ2-1; D is possibly TRBD1 (5 bases). This CDR3 is 15 amino acids long. CDR1 is SGHDN, CDR2 FVKESK, per germline. The V gene lost 1 base and the J gene lost 7 bases, with 14 bases spanning the gap. CDR3 protein: CASSQGQGLGNEQFF. DNA for the CDR3: TGTGCCAGCAGCCAAGGGCAGGGTCTTGGAAATGAGCAGTTCTTC. The entire variable domain, with the rest obtained from reference TRBV14 and TRBJ2-1, is as follows: EAGVTQFPSHSVIEKGQTVTLRCDPISGHDNLYWYRRVMGKEIKFLLHFVKESKQDESGMPNNRFLAERTGGTYSTLKVQPAELEDSGVYFCASSQGQGLGNEQFFGPGTRLTVL.

The chain is built from TRBV4-2 and TRBJ2-7, with D possibly TRBD1 on 6 matching bases. Germline V gene data show CDR1 as LGHNA and CDR2 as YNFKEQ. Trimming removed 0 bases from V and 6 bases from J, with 21 bases in between. This CDR3 region has 17 residues. The DNA for the CDR3 is TGTGCCAGCAGCCAAGATCCCCTACGGACAGCCCCCGCCGAGCAGTACTTC. Translated, it gives CASSQDPLRTAPAEQYF.

CDR3 protein: CASSLTGTDTQYF. The CDR3 coding sequence is TGTGCCAGTAGCCTGACGGGCACAGATACGCAGTATTTT. The V and J genes are TRBV19 and TRBJ2-3; D is unclear. The V and J ends lost 6 bases and 1 base respectively, with 8 bases between them. CDR1 and CDR2 from the germline V gene are LNHDA and SQIVND (reference sequence). The length of the CDR3 is 13 residues.

The genes are TRBV19 and TRBJ1-5; 9 nucleotides agree with TRBD1. Losses at the gene ends were 5 bases for V and 7 bases for J; bases not matched to a gene: 6. The CDR3 covers 14 residues. CDR1 is LNHDA and CDR2 is SQIVND in the germline V gene (reference sequence). CDR3 nucleotide sequence: TGTGCCAGTAGTCCAAACAGGGGGCTCCAGCCCCAGCATTTT. Its protein is CASSPNRGLQPQHF.